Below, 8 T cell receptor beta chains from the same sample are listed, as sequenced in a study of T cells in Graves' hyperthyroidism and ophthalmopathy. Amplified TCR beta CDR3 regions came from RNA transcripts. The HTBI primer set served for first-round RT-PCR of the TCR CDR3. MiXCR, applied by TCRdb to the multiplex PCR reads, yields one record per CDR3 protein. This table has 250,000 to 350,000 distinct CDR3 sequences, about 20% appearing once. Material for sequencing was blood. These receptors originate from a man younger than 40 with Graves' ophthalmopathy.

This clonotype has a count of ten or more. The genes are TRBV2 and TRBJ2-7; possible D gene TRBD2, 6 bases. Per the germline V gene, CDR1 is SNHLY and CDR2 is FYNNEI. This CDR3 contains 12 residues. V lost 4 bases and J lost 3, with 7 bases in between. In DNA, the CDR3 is TGTGCCAGCAGTGTGACTAGCTACGAGCAGTACTTC. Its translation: CASSVTSYEQYF.

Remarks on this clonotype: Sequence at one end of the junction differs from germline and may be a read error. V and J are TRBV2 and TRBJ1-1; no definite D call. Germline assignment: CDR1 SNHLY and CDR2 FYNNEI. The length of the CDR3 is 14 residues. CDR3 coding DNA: TGTGCCAGCAGTGAGAGGACTCTGGGCACTAAAGCTTTCTTT. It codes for CASSERTLGTKAFF.

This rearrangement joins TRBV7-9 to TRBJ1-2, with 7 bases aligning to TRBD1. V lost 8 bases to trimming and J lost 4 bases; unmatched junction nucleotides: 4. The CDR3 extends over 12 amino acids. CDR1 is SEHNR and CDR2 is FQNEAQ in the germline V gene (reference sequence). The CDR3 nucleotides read TGTGCCAGCGCGGGACAGACCTATGGCTACACCTTC. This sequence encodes CASAGQTYGYTF.

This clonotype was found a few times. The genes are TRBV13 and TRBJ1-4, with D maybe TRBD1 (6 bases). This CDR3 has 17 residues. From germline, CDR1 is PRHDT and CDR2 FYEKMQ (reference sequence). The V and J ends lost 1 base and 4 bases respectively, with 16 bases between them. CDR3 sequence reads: CASSLVGQDPLNEKLFF. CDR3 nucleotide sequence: TGTGCCAGCAGCTTAGTGGGACAAGATCCCCTTAATGAAAAACTGTTTTTT.

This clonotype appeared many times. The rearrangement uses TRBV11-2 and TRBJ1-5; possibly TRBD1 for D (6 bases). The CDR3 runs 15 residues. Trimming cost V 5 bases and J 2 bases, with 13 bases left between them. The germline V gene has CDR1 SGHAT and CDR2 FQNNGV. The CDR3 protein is CASSPGAVRNQPQHF. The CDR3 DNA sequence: TGTGCCAGCAGCCCAGGGGCAGTTCGCAATCAGCCCCAGCATTTT.

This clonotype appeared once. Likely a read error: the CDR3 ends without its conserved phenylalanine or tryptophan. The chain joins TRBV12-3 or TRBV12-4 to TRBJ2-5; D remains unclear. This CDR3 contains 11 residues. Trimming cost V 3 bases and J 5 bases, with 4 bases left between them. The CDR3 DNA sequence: TGTGCCAGCAGTTTGGGGGAGACCCAGTACCTC. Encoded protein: CASSLGETQYL.

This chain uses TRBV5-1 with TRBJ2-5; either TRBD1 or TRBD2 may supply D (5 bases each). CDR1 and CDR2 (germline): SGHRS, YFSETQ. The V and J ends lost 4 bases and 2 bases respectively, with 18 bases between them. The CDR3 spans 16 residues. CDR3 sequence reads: CASSLLGRPSQETQYF. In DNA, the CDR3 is TGCGCCAGCAGCCTCCTGGGACGGCCCTCACAAGAGACCCAGTACTTC.

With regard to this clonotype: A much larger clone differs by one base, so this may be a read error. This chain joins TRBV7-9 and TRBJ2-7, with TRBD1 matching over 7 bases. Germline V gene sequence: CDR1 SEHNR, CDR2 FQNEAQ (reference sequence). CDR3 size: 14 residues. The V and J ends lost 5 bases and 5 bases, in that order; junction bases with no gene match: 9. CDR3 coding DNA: TGTGCCAGCAGCATCGACAGGGCTCCGCACGAGCAGTACTTC. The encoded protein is CASSIDRAPHEQYF.